The 5 T cell receptor beta chains listed next were all sequenced from one sample in a study of technical replicates of blood from four donors. The assay was immunoSEQ multiplex PCR, and TCRdb's table has in-frame clones only and misses some. Of about 44,000 clones listed, approximately 96% are singletons. The sample was T cells isolated from PBMCs. These receptor sequences come from a human donor in good health.

This sequence joins TRBV4-1 and TRBJ2-3; D is undetermined. The V end was cut by 4 bases, the J end by 0 bases, with 11 bases between. This CDR3 is built from 15 residues. Germline loops: CDR1 MGHRA, CDR2 YSYEKL. CDR3 nucleotides: TGCGCCAGCAGCCCGACTCTAATTAGCACAGATACGCAGTATTTT. As protein: CASSPTLISTDTQYF.

The chain recombines TRBV6-5 with TRBJ1-1; D is unresolved. There are 11 residues in the CDR3. Germline V gene sequence: CDR1 MNHEY, CDR2 SVGAGI. V was cut by 5 bases and J by 6 bases, with 7 bases left in between. The CDR3 protein is CASSRGAEAFF. In nucleotides, the CDR3 is TGTGCCAGCAGTCGGGGAGCTGAAGCTTTCTTT.

The sample holds one count of this clone. At one end the junction does not follow the germline gene, possibly because of a read error. The V call is TRBV5-4, the J call TRBJ1-5; a weak D match, TRBD1 (6 bases). The CDR3 runs 14 residues. Germline V gene data show CDR1 as SGHNT and CDR2 as YYREEE (reference sequence). CDR3 protein: CASSLGGGKQPQHF. DNA for the CDR3: TGTGCCAGCAGCTTGGGCGGGGGCAAACAGCCCCAGCATTTT. The full variable domain, completed using reference TRBV5-4 and TRBJ1-5, is ETGVTQSPTHLIKTRGQQVTLRCSSQSGHNTVSWYQQALGQGPQFIFQYYREEENGRGNFPPRFSGLQFPNYSSELNVNALELDDSALYLCASSLGGGKQPQHFGDGTRLSIL.

This clone has just a few counts. A junction end diverges from the germline sequence, so it may reflect a read error. The gene calls are TRBV7-7 and TRBJ2-7; TRBD1 matches at 9 bases. CDR3 length: 18 residues. Looked up from germline, CDR1 is SSHAT and CDR2 is FNYEAQ (reference sequence). The CDR3 spells CASSHKSAPGQGLYEQYF. CDR3 nucleotides: TGTGCTAGCAGCCACAAATCTGCCCCGGGACAGGGTCTCTACGAGCAGTACTTC.

V gene TRBV5-1 combines with J gene TRBJ2-2; the D gene is possibly TRBD1 (6 bases). The V gene's germline CDR1 is SGHRS and CDR2 YFSETQ. Deletions cut 4 bases from V and 7 bases from J, with 11 bases between. The CDR3 spans 13 residues. CDR3 coding DNA: TGCGCCAGCAGCCTACAGGACAGCGGGGAGCTGTTTTTT. Amino acids: CASSLQDSGELFF.